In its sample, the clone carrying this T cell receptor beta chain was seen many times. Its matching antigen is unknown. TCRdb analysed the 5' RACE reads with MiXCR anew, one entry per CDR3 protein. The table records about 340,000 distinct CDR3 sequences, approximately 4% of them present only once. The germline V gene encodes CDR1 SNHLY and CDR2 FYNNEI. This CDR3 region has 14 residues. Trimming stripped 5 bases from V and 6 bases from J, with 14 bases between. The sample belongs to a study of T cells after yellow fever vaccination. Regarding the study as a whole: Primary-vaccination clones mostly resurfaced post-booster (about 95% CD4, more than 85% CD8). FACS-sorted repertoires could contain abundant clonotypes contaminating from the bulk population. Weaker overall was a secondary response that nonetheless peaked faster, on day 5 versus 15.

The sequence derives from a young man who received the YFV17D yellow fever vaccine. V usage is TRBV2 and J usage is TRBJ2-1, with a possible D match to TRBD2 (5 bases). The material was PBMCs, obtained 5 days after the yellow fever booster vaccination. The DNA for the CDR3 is TGTGCCAGCAGTTGGGAGTGGGGTAGCAATGAGCAGTTCTTC. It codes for CASSWEWGSNEQFF.